The 23 T cell receptor beta chains below come from one sample, sequenced in a study of T cell repertoires in cytomegalovirus infection. A single record per CDR3 protein comes from TCRdb applying MiXCR to the reads. This table holds just under 550,000 distinct CDR3 sequences, 26% found once. Material for sequencing was PBMCs. The source of these receptors is a human donor in good health (CMV status not recorded). Some clones in this sample may be carry-over from other donors' samples.

The chain employs TRBV7-2 and TRBJ2-1; TRBD1 aligns across 10 bases. With V trimmed by 5 bases and J by 5 bases, 6 bases remained unmatched. Germline V gene lookup returns CDR1 SGHTA and CDR2 FQGNSA. The CDR3 has 15 residues. The CDR3 loop reads CASSPRDRGNNEQFF. The CDR3 region has the DNA TGTGCCAGCAGCCCTCGGGACAGGGGTAACAATGAGCAGTTCTTC.

The chain carries TRBV5-4 and TRBJ2-3; 11 positions agree with TRBD2. Germline lookup yields CDR1 SGHNT and CDR2 YYREEE (reference sequence). The junction had 4 bases not matched to a gene; V was cut back by 5 bases and J by 5 bases. The CDR3 consists of 14 residues. The CDR3 region is CASSPSGRKDTQYF. The CDR3 DNA reads TGTGCCAGCAGTCCTAGCGGGAGGAAAGATACGCAGTATTTT.

The chain couples TRBV15 to TRBJ1-2; 7 bases agree with TRBD1. There are 14 residues in the CDR3. V trimming: 6 bases; J trimming: 4 bases; junction bases outside the gene matches: 8. CDR1 LNHNV and CDR2 YYDKDF come from the germline V gene (reference sequence). The CDR3 here is CATSLGTVGYGYTF. The CDR3 region has the DNA TGTGCCACCAGTCTTGGGACAGTTGGCTATGGCTACACCTTC. Filled out from reference TRBV15 and TRBJ1-2, the complete variable domain reads DAMVIQNPRYQVTQFGKPVTLSCSQTLNHNVMYWYQQKSSQAPKLLFHYYDKDFNNEADTPDNFQSRRPNTSFCFLDIRSPGLGDTAMYLCATSLGTVGYGYTFGSGTRLTVV.

The chain combines TRBV19 with TRBJ2-5; 8 bases are a match to TRBD1. The CDR3 contains 16 residues. Germline V gene lookup returns CDR1 LNHDA and CDR2 SQIVND (reference sequence). After removal of 5 bases from V and 2 bases from J, the junction contained 10 bases not matched to a gene. The CDR3 DNA reads TGTGCCAGTAGTCTACAGGGGGACCCCAAGCAAGAGACCCAGTACTTC. It encodes CASSLQGDPKQETQYF.

This chain links TRBV6-5 with TRBJ2-6, with a tentative D call TRBD2 (5 bases). The germline CDR1 and CDR2 sequences are MNHEY and SVGAGI. This CDR3 spans 19 amino acids. V was clipped by 1 base and J by 3 bases, with 19 bases between them. The CDR3 sequence: CASSYWPRTDLSGANVLTF. For the CDR3, the DNA is TGTGCCAGCAGTTACTGGCCCAGGACTGATTTGAGTGGGGCCAACGTCCTGACTTTC.

CDR3 sequence (DNA): TGCAGTGCTAGAGGACAGAGAGAGACCCAGTACTTC. Translating it yields CSARGQRETQYF. The rearrangement joins TRBV20-1 to TRBJ2-5; D might be TRBD1 (5 bases). The germline V and J ends were trimmed by 1 base and 4 bases, with 7 bases remaining between them. CDR3 size: 12 residues. Germline V gene sequence: CDR1 DFQATT, CDR2 SNEGSKA (reference sequence).

This clonotype has only a few counts. V gene TRBV28 combines with J gene TRBJ2-5; tentatively, D is TRBD2 (5 bases). CDR1 and CDR2 (germline): MDHEN, SYDVKM. The CDR3 spans 15 residues. Trimming pared 6 bases from V and 5 bases from J, leaving 19 bases between. The DNA for the CDR3 is TGTGCCAGCAGCCTTTCTGGACCAAAGCGGGAGACCCAGTACTTC. Amino acid sequence: CASSLSGPKRETQYF.

The chain couples TRBV20-1 to TRBJ2-5, with TRBD1 as a possible D gene (5 bases). V lost 4 bases to trimming and J lost 4 bases, with 13 bases between them. This CDR3 has 13 residues. Germline-derived CDR1 and CDR2 are DFQATT and SNEGSKA (reference sequence). CDR3 sequence reads: CSAIPREGETQYF. Here the CDR3 DNA reads TGCAGTGCTATCCCCAGGGAAGGAGAGACCCAGTACTTC.

This clonotype was counted only a few times. The J gene is TRBJ2-7, the V gene TRBV7-2; 13 bases align to TRBD2. The CDR3 loop spans 15 amino acids. With 6 bases clipped from V and 0 bases from J, the junction kept 2 bases outside the gene matches. Germline lookup yields CDR1 SGHTA and CDR2 FQGNSA. CDR3 coding DNA: TGTGCCAGCAGTTGGACTAGCGGGAGCTCCTACGAGCAGTACTTC. It encodes CASSWTSGSSYEQYF.

The J gene is TRBJ1-1, the V gene TRBV7-3; D unclear. Germline assignment: CDR1 SGHTA and CDR2 FQGTGA. The CDR3 is 13 amino acids. The V end was cut by 3 bases, the J end by 2 bases, with 7 bases between. CDR3 protein: CASSFGFNTEAFF. CDR3 sequence (DNA): TGTGCCAGCAGCTTTGGGTTTAACACTGAAGCTTTCTTT.

The chain joins TRBV7-6 to TRBJ2-1; D tentatively reads TRBD1 or TRBD2 (5 bases each). CDR1 is SGHVS and CDR2 is FNYEAQ in the germline V gene. The CDR3 length is 12 residues. Trimming cost V 1 base and J 12 bases, with 10 bases left between them. Written as DNA, the CDR3 is TGTGCCAGCAGCTTAGTGGGACGGTCGCAGTTCTTC. Translation: CASSLVGRSQFF.

The chain employs TRBV23-1 and TRBJ2-1, with 8 bases fitting TRBD2. TRBV23-1 is given ORF status, its function remaining uncertain. V was clipped by 0 bases and J by 2 bases; unmatched bases: 15. The CDR3 extends over 20 amino acids. The CDR3 DNA follows: TGCGCCAGCAGTCAATCTTCCTTCAGAAAGACTAGCGTCCCCTACAATGAGCAGTTCTTC. It translates to CASSQSSFRKTSVPYNEQFF.

The rearrangement links TRBV29-1 to TRBJ1-2, with no clear D. Germline assignment: CDR1 SQVTM and CDR2 ANQGSEA. Trimming cost V 7 bases and J 1 base, with 10 bases left between them. This CDR3 region has 12 residues. The CDR3 DNA reads TGCAGCGGTGGTGGATTTAACTATGGCTACACCTTC. Translating it yields CSGGGFNYGYTF.

This clonotype came up a few times. V gene TRBV4-3 combines with J gene TRBJ2-2; possible D gene TRBD1, 6 bases. This CDR3 spans 15 amino acids. Germline assignment: CDR1 LGHNA and CDR2 YSLEER. With 1 base removed from V and 5 bases from J, the gap between germline ends came to 11 bases. CDR3 sequence reads: CASSQADSGTGELFF. The CDR3 DNA reads as TGCGCCAGCAGCCAAGCGGACAGTGGAACCGGGGAGCTGTTTTTT.

The chain has TRBV7-2 and TRBJ1-6, with a tentative D call TRBD1 (5 bases). V was cut by 11 bases and J by 5 bases, with 10 bases left in between. The CDR3 contains 12 residues. Germline V gene lookup returns CDR1 SGHTA and CDR2 FQGNSA. The CDR3 coding sequence is TGTGCCGCGGGGCGGGATAATTCACCCCTCCACTTT. Its protein is CAAGRDNSPLHF.

This clonotype has just a few counts. The chain couples TRBV5-1 to TRBJ2-2, with D tentatively TRBD2 (6 bases). The CDR3 totals 16 residues. Germline CDR1 and CDR2: SGHRS and YFSETQ. V shed 3 bases and J shed 4 bases, with 16 bases lying between them. The CDR3 nucleotides are TGCGCCAGCAGCTCGCTGACCGGAGGGCCCACCGGGGAGCTGTTTTTT. Its translation is CASSSLTGGPTGELFF.

The chain has TRBV6-1 and TRBJ1-2; D is possibly TRBD1 (5 bases). V was clipped by 1 base and J by 0 bases, with 15 bases between them. The CDR3 runs 17 residues. The germline CDR1 and CDR2 sequences are MNHNS and SASEGT. CDR3 nucleotides: TGTGCCAGCAGTGAAGGGGGCTGGGGCCAATCTAACTATGGCTACACCTTC. This gives the protein CASSEGGWGQSNYGYTF.

This clonotype was observed a handful of times. The rearrangement joins TRBV6-1 to TRBJ2-7; TRBD2 matches at 9 bases. The CDR3 spans 15 residues. Germline assignment: CDR1 MNHNS and CDR2 SASEGT. Trimming cost V 1 base and J 3 bases; bases outside gene matches: 4. The CDR3 loop reads CASSEGLAEGYEQYF. CDR3 nucleotides: TGTGCCAGCAGTGAAGGACTAGCGGAGGGCTACGAGCAGTACTTC.

The chain recombines TRBV29-1 with TRBJ1-3; D gene ambiguous. CDR3 length: 12 residues. V lost 4 bases to trimming and J lost 9 bases, with 13 bases between them. Per the germline V gene, CDR1 is SQVTM and CDR2 is ANQGSEA. The CDR3 is CSVVDGVTTIYF. The CDR3 DNA reads as TGCAGCGTTGTAGACGGAGTAACCACCATATATTTT.

This rearrangement joins TRBV20-1 to TRBJ2-1; unclear D gene. The germline V gene has CDR1 DFQATT and CDR2 SNEGSKA (reference sequence). V was pared by 0 bases and J by 0 bases, with 6 bases between. CDR3 length equals 14 residues. The chain's CDR3 is CSARERSSYNEQFF. The CDR3 DNA reads as TGCAGTGCTAGAGAACGGAGCTCCTACAATGAGCAGTTCTTC.

This clonotype was observed many times. The rearrangement uses TRBV9 and TRBJ2-1, with 7 bases fitting TRBD1. The CDR3 contains 15 residues. Germline CDR1 and CDR2: SGDLS and YYNGEE. The ends lost 0 bases at V and 8 bases at J; junction bases unmatched: 8. CDR3 bases: TGTGCCAGCAGCGTAGATGGACAGGCGGGCGATGAGCAGTTCTTC. Its protein is CASSVDGQAGDEQFF.

The rearrangement joins TRBV11-2 to TRBJ2-1; 9 bases map to TRBD2. After removal of 7 bases from V and 4 bases from J, the junction contained 8 bases not matched to a gene. The CDR3 is made up of 15 amino acids. Germline V gene sequence: CDR1 SGHAT, CDR2 FQNNGV. The CDR3 loop reads CASTTGLARYNEQFF. The CDR3 nucleotides read TGTGCCAGCACCACCGGACTAGCGCGATACAATGAGCAGTTCTTC.

This clonotype was seen only once. Given a much more abundant clone one base away, this may be a read error. The chain combines TRBV7-2 with TRBJ1-2, with 12 bases identical to TRBD1. Germline V CDR1 and CDR2: SGHTA, FQGNSA. This CDR3 has 15 residues. CDR3 nucleotides: TGTGCCAGCAGCTTCCTAGGGACAGGGGGCTATGGCTGCACCTTC. Translating gives CASSFLGTGGYGCTF.